The source of this TCR beta chain is a study of T cell changes during pregnancy in multiple sclerosis. Repertoires were generated with immunoSEQ multiplex PCR, while TCRdb's copy carries only in-frame clones and drops some. This table holds fewer than 60,000 clones, roughly 90% found once. This clone was seen only once. Germline CDR1 is SGHVS and CDR2 is FNYEAQ. V trimming: 2 bases; J trimming: 5 bases; junction bases outside the gene matches: 11. This CDR3 spans 18 amino acids. The sequence derives from a female donor with multiple sclerosis, enrolled in a pregnancy study. The specimen comprised CD4+ T cells from peripheral blood mononuclear cells, sampled after pregnancy. The chain carries TRBV7-6 and TRBJ2-2; 10 bases are shared with TRBD1. This CDR3 reads CASSLQEESGQGTGELFF. As DNA, the CDR3 is TGTGCCAGCAGCTTACAGGAGGAGTCGGGACAGGGGACCGGGGAGCTGTTTTTT.